In its sample, the clone carrying this TCR beta chain was seen once. This entry is derived from a study of T cell responses to AZD1222 COVID-19 vaccine. Study summary: Second-dose intervals of approximately 4 or approximately 12 weeks were pooled.

Sequencing was performed with immunoSEQ multiplex PCR; in TCRdb, only in-frame clones are kept and a portion is missing. The sample holds about 110,000 clones, approximately 90% seen once. This specimen was peripheral blood, taken on day 0 of AZD1222 vaccination. The clonotype was recovered from an adult in good health.

The CDR3 spells CASSTKTGHQPQHF. The CDR3 DNA sequence: TGTGCCAGCAGTACTAAGACAGGGCATCAGCCCCAGCATTTT. The V and J genes are TRBV27 and TRBJ1-5; 7 positions agree with TRBD1. Germline V gives CDR1 MNHEY, CDR2 SMNVEV (reference sequence). This CDR3 is built from 14 residues. J gave up 5 bases and V 5 bases, and 6 bases lay outside the gene matches.